Sequencing of this T cell receptor beta chain was carried out in a study of cytomegalovirus exposure and HLA in healthy donors. Study-level points and caveats: While the bulk of TCR sequences proved rare, some public TCRs turned up in many donors.

Assay: immunoSEQ multiplex PCR; the TCRdb copy retains only in-frame clones and omits some. The sample carries tens of thousands of clones, 95% to 97% recorded once. Notes on this clone: Its matching antigen is unknown.

The CDR3 runs to 13 residues. V gene TRBV21-1 combines with J gene TRBJ1-2; whether TRBD1, the table's D call, matches the DNA was not checked. TRBV21-1 corresponds to a pseudogene. This TCR was sampled from a man aged 18 to 30 in good health and CMV-seronegative. Sequencing was performed on PBMCs. In DNA form, the CDR3 reads TGTGCCAGCACCGACAGGGGCGACTATGGCTACACCTTC. Translating it yields CASTDRGDYGYTF.